The text below deals with one TCR beta chain. Antigen: not known. Germline is not matched at one junction end, which may reflect a read error. This sample was taken from a study of T cells after posttransplantation cyclophosphamide. Study conclusions and caveats: Donor CD8+ memory clones often dominated recipient blood repertoires at later times.

Sequenced by immunoSEQ multiplex PCR; TCRdb stores in-frame clones only, minus some. This sample carries approximately 18,000 clones, less than 90% of them seen once, and the ten largest clones take about 9%. Germline V lookup: CDR1 SNHLY, CDR2 FYNNEI. The CDR3 spans 11 residues. The receptor's source is a man aged 25 to 45 in good health and a related stem cell transplant donor. This chain connects TRBV2 to TRBJ1-3; 8 positions agree with TRBD1. Source material: memory CD4+ T cells sorted from blood. DNA of the CDR3: TGTGCCAGCAGTGACCCGGGACAGGTTAATTTT. Translated: CASSDPGQVNF.